One sample yielded the 17 T cell receptor beta chains listed below, sequenced in a study of T-cell memory formation after mild COVID-19. MiXCR, applied by TCRdb to the 5' RACE reads, yields one record per CDR3 protein. This table has 450,000 to 700,000 distinct CDR3 sequences, 15% to 20% appearing once. The specimen sequenced was PBMCs or a T cell subset sorted from them (not recorded which). These receptor sequences come from an adult woman who had mild COVID-19 (a few samples of this study predate the infection). Cell type and time point are not known.

The gene calls are TRBV14 and TRBJ2-1, with 7 bases identical to TRBD2. With V trimmed by 10 bases and J by 5 bases, 17 bases remained unmatched. CDR1 SGHDN and CDR2 FVKESK come from the germline V gene. The length of the CDR3 is 16 residues. The CDR3 sequence is CATKRVAGVVNNEQFF. For the CDR3, the DNA is TGTGCCACTAAGAGGGTGGCGGGAGTCGTCAACAATGAGCAGTTCTTC.

V gene TRBV12-3 or TRBV12-4 combines with J gene TRBJ2-3; D is perhaps TRBD1 (5 bases). CDR3 length: 13 amino acids. Trimming cost V 6 bases and J 1 base, with 8 bases left between them. The CDR3 region is CASSRVGTDTQYF. CDR3 sequence (DNA): TGTGCCAGCAGCAGGGTTGGCACAGATACGCAGTATTTT.

This rearrangement joins TRBV4-3 to TRBJ2-3; the match to TRBD2 covers 10 bases. The CDR3 extends over 16 amino acids. The germline V gene has CDR1 LGHNA and CDR2 YSLEER. V lost 5 bases and J lost 2; bases outside the gene matches: 7. The CDR3 reads CASSKGLAEYTDTQYF. CDR3 coding DNA: TGCGCCAGCAGCAAAGGACTAGCGGAGTACACAGATACGCAGTATTTT.

This clonotype was seen more than once but under ten times. The V and J genes are TRBV10-3 and TRBJ1-2; D is unclear. Germline-derived CDR1 and CDR2 are ENHRY and SYGVKD. The CDR3 length is 13 residues. V dropped 6 bases and J dropped 3 bases, with 11 bases sitting between them. CDR3 sequence reads: CAISPQTDYGYTF. CDR3 nucleotide sequence: TGTGCCATCAGCCCACAGACGGACTATGGCTACACCTTC.

This chain connects TRBV18 to TRBJ1-1; possible D gene TRBD1, 6 bases. V dropped 4 bases and J dropped 1 base, with 13 bases sitting between them. The germline V gene has CDR1 KGHSH and CDR2 LQKENI. This CDR3 region has 15 residues. The CDR3 reads CASSRRQVENTEAFF. CDR3 sequence (DNA): TGTGCCAGCTCACGCCGACAGGTCGAGAACACTGAAGCTTTCTTT. Filled out from reference TRBV18 and TRBJ1-1, the complete variable domain reads NAGVMQNPRHLVRRRGQEARLRCSPMKGHSHVYWYRQLPEEGLKFMVYLQKENIIDESGMPKERFSAEFPKEGPSILRIQQVVRGDSAAYFCASSRRQVENTEAFFGQGTRLTVV.

This clonotype showed up just a few times. This chain uses TRBV5-1 with TRBJ2-3; TRBD1 matches at 8 bases. The CDR3 sequence is 17 residues long. Germline loops: CDR1 SGHRS, CDR2 YFSETQ. Unmatched junction bases numbered 10, after V lost 4 bases and J lost 0 bases. CDR3 sequence reads: CASSQNPQGESTDTQYF. The CDR3 DNA reads TGCGCCAGCAGCCAAAACCCACAGGGGGAAAGCACAGATACGCAGTATTTT.

This chain connects TRBV27 to TRBJ2-1; D may be TRBD2 (6 bases). The CDR3 is 13 residues long. Germline V CDR1 and CDR2: MNHEY, SMNVEV (reference sequence). V was shortened by 4 bases and J by 9 bases, with 13 bases between the two germline ends. The CDR3 here is CASSSIGGIEQFF. The CDR3, as DNA: TGTGCCAGCAGTTCCATTGGGGGGATTGAGCAGTTCTTC.

This clonotype was picked up many times. The V gene is TRBV29-1, the J gene TRBJ2-1, with TRBD1 identical over 8 bases. J lost 3 bases, V lost 7 bases, and 8 bases had no gene match. The CDR3 spans 14 residues. Germline loops: CDR1 SQVTM, CDR2 ANQGSEA. DNA of the CDR3: TGCAGCGAGTCGGACAGGGCTAACTACAATGAGCAGTTCTTC. This sequence encodes CSESDRANYNEQFF.

The gene calls are TRBV29-1 and TRBJ1-4; TRBD1 agrees at 9 bases. There are 13 residues in the CDR3. The junction had 10 bases not matched to a gene; V was cut back by 5 bases and J by 12 bases. CDR1 is SQVTM, CDR2 ANQGSEA, per germline. CDR3 in DNA: TGCAGCGTTTCCACAGGGGGCGGAGGGGAACTGTTTTTT. Amino acids: CSVSTGGGGELFF.

The J gene is TRBJ2-7, the V gene TRBV2; TRBD2 agrees at 13 bases. The CDR3 is 16 amino acids. V was pared by 3 bases and J by 5 bases, with 7 bases of the junction left unmatched. Germline CDR1 is SNHLY and CDR2 is FYNNEI. The CDR3 DNA follows: TGTGCCAGCAGTGACGCACTGGGACTAGCGGGACACGAGCAGTACTTC. Translated, it gives CASSDALGLAGHEQYF.

This clonotype was detected only a few times. The CDR3 loop is CASSLHLAGGPEQYF. The CDR3 nucleotides are TGCGCCAGCAGCCTCCATCTAGCGGGAGGGCCTGAGCAGTACTTC. The V call is TRBV5-1, the J call TRBJ2-7; 12 positions agree with TRBD2. The V gene's germline CDR1 is SGHRS and CDR2 YFSETQ. This CDR3 region has 15 residues. J was trimmed by 7 bases and V by 4 bases; bases with no gene match: 9.

This clonotype was counted at least ten times. The chain joins TRBV4-1 to TRBJ2-3; 14 bases line up with TRBD2. The CDR3 extends over 16 amino acids. CDR1 and CDR2 from the germline V gene are MGHRA and YSYEKL. V trimming: 1 base; J trimming: 8 bases; junction bases outside the gene matches: 5. The CDR3 bases are TGCGCCAGCAGCCAAGTGACTAGCGGGGGGGCTGGTACGCAGTATTTT. It encodes CASSQVTSGGAGTQYF.

V usage is TRBV7-9 and J usage is TRBJ2-7; D is unresolved. There are 12 residues in the CDR3. Germline V CDR1 and CDR2: SEHNR, FQNEAQ (reference sequence). The V and J ends lost 2 bases and 5 bases respectively, with 7 bases between them. The CDR3 sequence is CASSLYRDEQYF. As DNA, the CDR3 is TGTGCCAGCAGCTTATATAGAGACGAGCAGTACTTC.

The chain combines TRBV24-1 with TRBJ2-1; possible D gene TRBD2, 6 bases. Germline-derived CDR1 and CDR2 are KGHDR and SFDVKD. Trimming left V 4 bases short and J 10 bases short, with 13 bases between. This CDR3 has 13 amino acids. DNA of the CDR3: TGTGCCACCAGTGAGTCCGGGAGCCGGGAGCAGTTCTTC. This codes for CATSESGSREQFF.

This rearrangement joins TRBV6-6 to TRBJ1-2, with D possibly being TRBD1 (6 bases). CDR3 length equals 16 residues. Germline V CDR1 and CDR2: MNHNY, SVGAGI (reference sequence). V was clipped by 6 bases and J by 0 bases, with 17 bases between them. The CDR3 sequence is CASSLGGQRTNYGYTF. CDR3 bases: TGTGCCAGCAGCCTGGGGGGGCAACGGACTAACTATGGCTACACCTTC.

This clonotype appeared a few times. CDR3 DNA sequence: TGTGCCACCGGCCAGGGACAGCGCAATCAGCCCCAGCATTTT. Translated: CATGQGQRNQPQHF. The chain couples TRBV24-1 to TRBJ1-5; 7 bases are a match to TRBD1. CDR3 length: 14 residues. Germline lookup yields CDR1 KGHDR and CDR2 SFDVKD. V dropped 9 bases and J dropped 2; count of bases not matched to a gene: 6.

The CDR3 coding sequence is TGTGCCAGCAGCGTCGGACAGTACCAAGAGACCCAGTACTTC. It translates to CASSVGQYQETQYF. The rearrangement links TRBV9 to TRBJ2-5, with D tentatively TRBD1 (6 bases). Germline assignment: CDR1 SGDLS and CDR2 YYNGEE. This CDR3 is built from 14 residues. V lost 2 bases and J lost 0, with 8 bases in between.